The 26 T cell receptor beta chains in this list originate from one sample, sequenced in a study of T cell responses to AZD1222 COVID-19 vaccine. Using immunoSEQ multiplex PCR, the repertoire was profiled, and TCRdb retains in-frame clones only, with some absent. Seen here are roughly 100,000 clones, roughly 82% observed once, and the top ten hold 5%. Sequenced here: peripheral blood, sampled on day 0 of AZD1222 vaccination. The receptor set was obtained from an adult in good health.

The chain uses TRBV6-2 or TRBV6-3 and TRBJ1-1; possibly TRBD1 for D (6 bases). CDR1 and CDR2 from the germline V gene are MNHEY and SVGEGT. This CDR3 contains 13 residues. V lost 5 bases to trimming and J lost 5 bases, with 12 bases between them. The CDR3 region is CASSPQGSTEAFF. The DNA of the CDR3 is TGTGCCAGCAGTCCCCAGGGGTCTACTGAAGCTTTCTTT.

The chain combines TRBV4-3 with TRBJ1-2; D might be TRBD1 (5 bases). The CDR3 is 16 amino acids. CDR1 is LGHNA and CDR2 is YSLEER in the germline V gene. V dropped 0 bases and J dropped 1 base, with 12 bases sitting between them. Written as DNA, the CDR3 is TGCGCCAGCAGCCAAGATGTCAGGGTAATTAACTATGGCTACACCTTC. Residues: CASSQDVRVINYGYTF.

CDR3 in amino acids: CASSQLGGSPLHF. The CDR3 DNA reads TGCGCCAGCAGCCAATTGGGGGGTTCACCCCTCCACTTT. The rearrangement joins TRBV4-3 to TRBJ1-6; tentatively, D is TRBD1 (5 bases). V dropped 2 bases and J dropped 9 bases, with 8 bases sitting between them. Germline assignment: CDR1 LGHNA and CDR2 YSLEER. CDR3 length equals 13 residues.

The chain uses TRBV11-2 and TRBJ2-1; TRBD1 is a possible D gene (5 bases). Per germline, CDR1 SGHAT and CDR2 FQNNGV. The ends were cut back, 6 bases at V and 2 bases at J, with 5 bases in the middle. CDR3 length: 12 residues. This chain's CDR3 is CASRGPYNEQFF. The CDR3 nucleotides read TGTGCCAGCAGGGGGCCCTACAATGAGCAGTTCTTC.

V usage is TRBV5-1 and J usage is TRBJ2-1, with D hard to call. Trimming left V 0 bases short and J 8 bases short, with 3 bases between. The germline CDR1 and CDR2 sequences are SGHRS and YFSETQ. The CDR3 consists of 11 residues. The CDR3 DNA reads as TGCGCCAGCAGCTTGGCTTATGAGCAGTTCTTC. Its translation is CASSLAYEQFF. Combining the CDR3 with reference TRBV5-1 and TRBJ2-1 gives the whole variable domain KAGVTQTPRYLIKTRGQQVTLSCSPISGHRSVSWYQQTPGQGLQFLFEYFSETQRNKGNFPGRFSGRQFSNSRSEMNVSTLELGDSALYLCASSLAYEQFFGPGTRLTVL.

This clone was counted ten times or more. The chain is built from TRBV10-2 and TRBJ1-5; tentative D call: TRBD1 (5 bases). Germline values: CDR1 WSHSY, CDR2 SAAADI. Trimming stripped 6 bases from V and 2 bases from J, with 14 bases between. This CDR3 has 15 residues. CDR3 nucleotides: TGCGCCAGCAGGGAGGGGCAGAGAGGCAATCAGCCCCAGCATTTT. This translates into CASREGQRGNQPQHF.

The V call is TRBV9, the J call TRBJ1-4; weak D call: TRBD1 (5 bases). Germline values: CDR1 SGDLS, CDR2 YYNGEE. CDR3 length: 16 residues. With 4 bases removed from V and 3 bases from J, the gap between germline ends came to 16 bases. In nucleotides, the CDR3 is TGTGCCAGCAGCCCGTTGGCCGGGGCTTCTAATGAAAAACTGTTTTTT. Protein: CASSPLAGASNEKLFF.

The chain carries TRBV6-6 and TRBJ1-2; D gene uncertain. CDR3 length equals 13 residues. The germline CDR1 and CDR2 sequences are MNHNY and SVGAGI (reference sequence). V shed 4 bases and J shed 3 bases, with 9 bases lying between them. CDR3 sequence reads: CASSSYAYYGYTF. CDR3 DNA sequence: TGTGCCAGCAGTTCCTATGCGTACTATGGCTACACCTTC.

The chain joins TRBV4-3 to TRBJ2-4; no clear D. This CDR3 is built from 17 residues. Germline assignment: CDR1 LGHNA and CDR2 YSLEER. V lost 1 base, J lost 0 bases, and 13 bases lay in between. Here the CDR3 DNA reads TGCGCCAGCAGCCAAGGGACGACGCTGCTAGCCAAAAACATTCAGTACTTC. This gives the protein CASSQGTTLLAKNIQYF.

V and J are TRBV5-4 and TRBJ1-2; no firm D call. This CDR3 has 15 residues. Per the germline V gene, CDR1 is SGHNT and CDR2 is YYREEE (reference sequence). V lost 4 bases and J lost 8, with 21 bases in between. As DNA, the CDR3 is TGTGCCAGCAGCCCCGGTGGGCTGGTCGACGGGGGCTACACCTTC. Protein product: CASSPGGLVDGGYTF.

This sequence joins TRBV4-3 and TRBJ2-3; D gene ambiguous. V lost 4 bases and J 0 bases, leaving 8 bases between the germline ends. Germline-derived CDR1 and CDR2 are LGHNA and YSLEER. The CDR3 totals 14 residues. As DNA, the CDR3 is TGCGCCAGCAGCCCCGTCGGTAGCACAGATACGCAGTATTTT. Translated: CASSPVGSTDTQYF.

The chain combines TRBV18 with TRBJ1-2, with D uncertain. V was shortened by 6 bases and J by 8 bases, with 19 bases between the two germline ends. Germline loops: CDR1 KGHSH, CDR2 LQKENI. This CDR3 region has 14 residues. The CDR3 coding sequence is TGTGCCAGCTCTCCCCCAGGAGGGCCGGGGGGCTACACCTTC. Encoded protein: CASSPPGGPGGYTF.

This chain connects TRBV12-3 or TRBV12-4 to TRBJ2-2, with D uncertain. The CDR3 is 12 amino acids. V was trimmed by 4 bases and J by 2 bases, leaving 2 bases between them. In DNA, the CDR3 is TGTGCCAGCAGTTATAACACCGGGGAGCTGTTTTTT. It translates to CASSYNTGELFF.

This chain links TRBV7-9 with TRBJ2-7; perhaps TRBD2 as D (5 bases). V lost 4 bases and J lost 4, with 14 bases in between. Germline CDR1 is SEHNR and CDR2 is FQNEAQ (reference sequence). The CDR3 is 14 amino acids. CDR3 region: CASSSETNPYEQYF. The CDR3 DNA reads TGTGCCAGCAGCTCAGAGACTAACCCTTACGAGCAGTACTTC.

The rearrangement links TRBV5-1 to TRBJ1-2; D not resolved. The CDR3 contains 13 residues. V was trimmed by 4 bases and J by 3 bases, leaving 10 bases between them. Germline V gives CDR1 SGHRS, CDR2 YFSETQ. The CDR3 sequence: CASSPAADYGYTF. The CDR3 DNA is TGCGCCAGCAGCCCGGCGGCCGACTATGGCTACACCTTC.

V usage is TRBV2 and J usage is TRBJ2-7, with D uncertain. The germline CDR1 and CDR2 sequences are SNHLY and FYNNEI. V gave up 6 bases and J gave up 5 bases, with 20 bases separating them. This CDR3 spans 15 amino acids. CDR3 sequence: CASRNSIGRADEQYF. CDR3 nucleotides: TGTGCCAGCAGGAATAGTATAGGACGCGCCGACGAGCAGTACTTC.

The gene calls are TRBV7-8 and TRBJ1-1, with 7 nucleotides matching TRBD1. V lost 5 bases, J lost 0 bases, and 9 bases stayed unmatched. The CDR3 loop spans 16 amino acids. Germline assignment: CDR1 SGHVS and CDR2 FQNEAQ. In DNA, the CDR3 is TGTGCCAGCAGCCCCAGGGGGGGGACCATGAACACTGAAGCTTTCTTT. Translated: CASSPRGGTMNTEAFF. Together with reference TRBV7-8 and TRBJ1-1, the CDR3 gives the full variable domain: GAGVSQSPRYKVAKRGQDVALRCDPISGHVSLFWYQQALGQGPEFLTYFQNEAQLDKSGLPSDRFFAERPEGSVSTLKIQRTQQEDSAVYLCASSPRGGTMNTEAFFGQGTRLTVV.

V usage is TRBV2 and J usage is TRBJ2-1; TRBD1 matches 8 bases. Germline V gives CDR1 SNHLY, CDR2 FYNNEI. This CDR3 has 14 amino acids. Trimming took 4 bases from V and 1 from J; bases not matched to a gene: 0. The DNA of the CDR3 is TGTGCCAGCAGTGGGACAGGGTCCTACAATGAGCAGTTCTTC. Protein sequence: CASSGTGSYNEQFF. The full variable domain, rest sourced from reference TRBV2 and TRBJ2-1, is EPEVTQTPSHQVTQMGQEVILRCVPISNHLYFYWYRQILGQKVEFLVSFYNNEISEKSEIFDDQFSVERPDGSNFTLKIRSTKLEDSAMYFCASSGTGSYNEQFFGPGTRLTVL.

This clone was observed at least ten times. The chain carries TRBV27 and TRBJ1-6; 7 bases agree with TRBD1. Germline CDR1 and CDR2: MNHEY and SMNVEV (reference sequence). The CDR3 has 13 residues. J gave up 3 bases and V 8 bases, and 1 base lay outside the gene matches. CDR3 residues: CASRTGYNSPLHF. The CDR3 nucleotides read TGTGCCAGCCGGACAGGCTATAATTCACCCCTCCACTTT.

V gene TRBV4-3 combines with J gene TRBJ2-6, with 9 positions matching TRBD1. V gave up 4 bases and J gave up 6 bases; unmatched junction bases: 13. Germline values: CDR1 LGHNA, CDR2 YSLEER. The length of the CDR3 is 18 residues. In DNA form, the CDR3 reads TGCGCCAGCAGCCTGTACAGGGGGCCCTCCGGAGTGGCCAACGTCCTGACTTTC. Protein product: CASSLYRGPSGVANVLTF.

The V gene is TRBV5-1, the J gene TRBJ2-2, with D uncertain. The CDR3 runs to 13 residues. V lost 0 bases and J 4 bases, leaving 4 bases between the germline ends. Germline CDR1 reads SGHRS; CDR2 reads YFSETQ. CDR3 sequence reads: CASSLGATGELFF. In DNA, the CDR3 is TGCGCCAGCAGCTTGGGAGCCACCGGGGAGCTGTTTTTT.

The CDR3 reads CASSRFPDGNTEAFF. DNA for the CDR3: TGTGCCAGCAGCCGCTTCCCCGACGGGAACACTGAAGCTTTCTTT. The genes are TRBV7-9 and TRBJ1-1; no reliable D call. V was trimmed by 5 bases and J by 1 base, leaving 14 bases between them. The CDR3 consists of 15 residues. Germline V gives CDR1 SEHNR, CDR2 FQNEAQ (reference sequence).

The chain employs TRBV5-6 and TRBJ2-5, with 11 bases lining up with TRBD2. Trimming took 4 bases from V and 1 from J; bases not matched to a gene: 3. Germline-derived CDR1 and CDR2 are SGHDT and YYEEEE. The CDR3 is 15 amino acids. This chain's CDR3 is CASSTGLAAQETQYF. DNA of the CDR3: TGTGCCAGCAGCACGGGACTAGCGGCCCAAGAGACCCAGTACTTC.

V and J are TRBV5-1 and TRBJ2-4; 7 nucleotides match TRBD2. CDR3 length: 14 amino acids. Germline CDR1 reads SGHRS; CDR2 reads YFSETQ. Germline trimming cut 4 bases from V and 8 bases from J; bases unmatched to any gene: 9. In DNA, the CDR3 is TGCGCCAGCAGCAATCGAGGGAGGGCGGACATTCAGTACTTC. The encoded protein is CASSNRGRADIQYF. Variable domain in full (rest from reference TRBV5-1 and TRBJ2-4): KAGVTQTPRYLIKTRGQQVTLSCSPISGHRSVSWYQQTPGQGLQFLFEYFSETQRNKGNFPGRFSGRQFSNSRSEMNVSTLELGDSALYLCASSNRGRADIQYFGAGTRLSVL.

V is TRBV5-5 and J is TRBJ2-5; 9 nucleotides agree with TRBD2. Germline loops: CDR1 SGHKS, CDR2 YYEKEE (reference sequence). The CDR3 loop spans 16 amino acids. The V and J ends lost 0 bases and 4 bases, in that order; junction bases with no gene match: 7. CDR3 nucleotides: TGTGCCAGCAGCTTGGCTCGCGGGGGGGCTCTAGAGACCCAGTACTTC. The encoded protein is CASSLARGGALETQYF.

This chain connects TRBV6-1 to TRBJ1-2, with 10 bases identical to TRBD1. The trim removed 2 bases at V and 8 bases at J, leaving 11 bases unmatched. The CDR3 extends over 16 amino acids. Germline V gene data show CDR1 as MNHNS and CDR2 as SASEGT. CDR3 amino acids: CASSELISGQGGGYTF. Written as DNA, the CDR3 is TGTGCCAGCAGTGAATTAATCTCCGGACAGGGGGGCGGCTACACCTTC.